The text below deals with one T cell receptor (beta chain). The sample belongs to a study of blood T cell repertoires in COVID-19. On the study more broadly: Material from acute and convalescent COVID-19 was sourced from the United States, Italy and Spain. PBMCs, B-cell-depleted T cells, or T cells provided the cDNA or gDNA that made up the material.

In the original processing: Amplification of reference gene primers was used by the study to estimate nucleated cell counts. Method: immunoSEQ multiplex PCR; TCRdb's copy keeps in-frame clones and lacks some. The DNA gave D and trimming, while V, J and clone size come from that table. This sample has around 100,000 clones, with around 82% found just once. The CDR3 runs 13 residues. Unmatched junction bases numbered 5, after V lost 4 bases and J lost 7 bases. The germline V gene has CDR1 KGHDR and CDR2 SFDVKD. The sequence derives from a human donor in a cohort sampled during active or convalescent COVID-19. The chain employs TRBV24-1 and TRBJ1-2; 7 nucleotides align to TRBD1. The specimen was peripheral blood. CDR3 sequence: CATSDYRGGGYTF. CDR3 DNA: TGTGCCACCAGTGACTACAGGGGCGGTGGCTACACCTTC.